This TCR beta chain was sequenced in a study of blood T cell repertoires in COVID-19. Study-level background: COVID-19 samples, acute and convalescent, were from the United States, Italy and Spain. From T cells, B-cell-depleted T cells, or PBMCs came the material, which was cDNA or gDNA.

Authors' methods: Reference gene primer amplification yielded estimated nucleated cell counts. Profiled with immunoSEQ multiplex PCR; TCRdb holds only in-frame clones, not every one. Clone size and V and J calls were adopted from that table, with D and trimming inferred from the DNA. The table shows about 260,000 clones, with 88% occurring only once. The Seattle patients, enrolled during active infection, were followed longitudinally. This CDR3 comprises 14 residues. Germline V gene data show CDR1 as SGHTA and CDR2 as FQGTGA. V was shortened by 1 base and J by 6 bases, with 9 bases between the two germline ends.

This chain joins TRBV7-3 and TRBJ2-2; no clear D gene. This TCR derives from a woman aged 25 to 39 with COVID-19, enrolled during active disease. Material for sequencing was peripheral blood. The CDR3, as DNA: TGTGCCAGCAGCTTAAGTTGGGCGTCCGGGGAGCTGTTTTTT. Amino acids: CASSLSWASGELFF.